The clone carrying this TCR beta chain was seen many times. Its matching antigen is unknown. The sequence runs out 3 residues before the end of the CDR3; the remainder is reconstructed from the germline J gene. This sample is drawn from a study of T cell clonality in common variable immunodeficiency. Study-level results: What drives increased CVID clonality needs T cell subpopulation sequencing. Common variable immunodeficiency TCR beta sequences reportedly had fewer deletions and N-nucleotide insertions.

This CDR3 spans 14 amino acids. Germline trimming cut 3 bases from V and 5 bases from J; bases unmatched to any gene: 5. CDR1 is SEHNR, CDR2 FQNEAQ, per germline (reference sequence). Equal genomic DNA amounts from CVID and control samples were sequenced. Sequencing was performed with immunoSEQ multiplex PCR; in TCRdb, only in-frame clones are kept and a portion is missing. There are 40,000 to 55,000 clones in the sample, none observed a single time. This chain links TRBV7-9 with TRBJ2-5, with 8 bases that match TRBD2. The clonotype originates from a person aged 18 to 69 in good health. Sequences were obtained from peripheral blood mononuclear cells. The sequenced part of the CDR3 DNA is TGTGCCAGCAGCTTGGCTCGGGGGGGGGAGACC. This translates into CASSLARGGET. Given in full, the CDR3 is CASSLARGGETQYF.